The 7 T cell receptor beta chains given below trace back to one sample, sequenced in a study of T-cell memory formation after mild COVID-19. MiXCR, run by TCRdb on the 5' RACE reads, gives a single entry per CDR3 protein. The sample lists about 420,000 distinct CDR3 sequences; about 25% were seen once. The sequenced material came from PBMCs or a T cell subset sorted from them (not recorded which). These receptors all come from an adult woman who had mild COVID-19 (a few samples of this study predate the infection). Cell type and time point are not known.

This chain links TRBV6-5 with TRBJ1-5; a possible D gene is TRBD1 (6 bases). V gave up 5 bases and J gave up 3 bases, with 11 bases separating them. Germline V gene lookup returns CDR1 MNHEY and CDR2 SVGAGI. This CDR3 is 14 amino acids long. The CDR3 sequence is CASSRDTSNQPQHF. The CDR3 DNA follows: TGTGCCAGCAGTCGGGACACCTCCAATCAGCCCCAGCATTTT.

This clonotype has only one observation. The chain carries TRBV7-2 and TRBJ1-2; D is unresolved. This CDR3 region has 14 residues. V gave up 8 bases and J gave up 5 bases, with 18 bases separating them. CDR1 and CDR2 from the germline V gene are SGHTA and FQGNSA. The DNA for the CDR3 is TGTGCCAGCTCTCCCCGCGACCCCCGTTATGGCTACACCTTC. Translating gives CASSPRDPRYGYTF.

This clonotype was recorded at least ten times. This chain connects TRBV5-1 to TRBJ2-1; the D is unclear. CDR3 length: 15 residues. Germline CDR1 SGHRS, CDR2 YFSETQ. Trimming stripped 0 bases from V and 7 bases from J, with 14 bases between. The CDR3 loop reads CASSLDPAYQNEQFF. The CDR3 DNA reads as TGCGCCAGCAGCTTGGACCCGGCTTACCAGAATGAGCAGTTCTTC.

This chain links TRBV27 with TRBJ2-7; D is unresolved. The CDR3 loop spans 14 amino acids. The V end lost 5 bases, the J end lost 2 bases, and 13 bases lay between the germline ends. Germline assignment: CDR1 MNHEY and CDR2 SMNVEV (reference sequence). CDR3 sequence (DNA): TGTGCCAGCAGTGGGCCGGGTCGGGCCTACGAGCAGTACTTC. Translated: CASSGPGRAYEQYF.

The chain carries TRBV7-6 and TRBJ1-5; the D is unclear. This CDR3 contains 13 residues. With 3 bases removed from V and 3 bases from J, the gap between germline ends came to 6 bases. CDR1 and CDR2 from the germline V gene are SGHVS and FNYEAQ. CDR3 sequence reads: CASSLTDNQPQHF. CDR3 DNA sequence: TGTGCCAGCAGCTTGACGGACAATCAGCCCCAGCATTTT.

A few counts support this clonotype. CDR3 DNA: TGTGCCAGCAGTTCTCATAGGAACACCGGGGAGCTGTTTTTT. This encodes CASSSHRNTGELFF. V is TRBV27 and J is TRBJ2-2; D unresolved. Trimming removed 4 bases from V and 1 base from J, with 7 bases in between. This CDR3 spans 14 amino acids. Germline lookup yields CDR1 MNHEY and CDR2 SMNVEV (reference sequence).

The rearrangement joins TRBV25-1 to TRBJ1-1; a possible D gene is TRBD1 (6 bases). CDR3 length: 16 residues. Germline V CDR1 and CDR2: MGHDK, SYGVNS. V lost 1 base and J 2 bases, leaving 14 bases between the germline ends. The CDR3 nucleotides are TGTGCCAGCAGTGAATGTGGAGGGGGGTTTAACACTGAAGCTTTCTTT. Translation gives CASSECGGGFNTEAFF. The whole variable domain, filled in from reference TRBV25-1 and TRBJ1-1, reads EADIYQTPRYLVIGTGKKITLECSQTMGHDKMYWYQQDPGMELHLIHYSYGVNSTEKGDLSSESTVSRIRTEHFPLTLESARPSHTSQYLCASSECGGGFNTEAFFGQGTRLTVV.